This TCR beta chain emerged from a study of blood T cell repertoires in COVID-19. This CDR3 contains 15 residues. Germline loops: CDR1 SGHTA, CDR2 FQGNSA. V lost 4 bases, J lost 4 bases, and 6 bases stayed unmatched. The protocol was immunoSEQ multiplex PCR, while the TCRdb copy is restricted to in-frame clones and leaves out a portion. The profile shows tens of thousands of clones, about 90% of them singletons. The specimen was peripheral blood. This TCR was recovered from an elderly man in a cohort sampled during active COVID-19. The rearrangement uses TRBV7-2 and TRBJ2-5; 10 nucleotides line up with TRBD2. The CDR3 sequence: CASSYRAGGSETQYF. CDR3 nucleotides: TGTGCCAGCAGCTACCGAGCGGGGGGGTCAGAGACCCAGTACTTC.